This T cell receptor (beta chain) derives from a study of cytomegalovirus exposure and HLA in healthy donors. The CDR3 loop spans 17 amino acids. The V and J ends lost 0 bases and 4 bases, in that order; junction bases with no gene match: 8. Germline CDR1 LGHNA, CDR2 YNFKEQ. Primers included in the PCR were 60 Vbeta and 13 Jbeta primers. Produced via immunoSEQ multiplex PCR; TCRdb's table is partial and in-frame only. The sample yields 150,000 or so clones, about 79% seen once. This clone was found a few times. V gene TRBV4-2 combines with J gene TRBJ2-3, with TRBD2 matching 9 bases. The receptor comes from a male donor in good health and CMV-seronegative. The sample taken for sequencing was PBMCs. The CDR3: CASSQDFAGGLADTQYF. In nucleotides, the CDR3 is TGTGCCAGCAGCCAAGATTTTGCGGGAGGGTTGGCAGATACGCAGTATTTT.